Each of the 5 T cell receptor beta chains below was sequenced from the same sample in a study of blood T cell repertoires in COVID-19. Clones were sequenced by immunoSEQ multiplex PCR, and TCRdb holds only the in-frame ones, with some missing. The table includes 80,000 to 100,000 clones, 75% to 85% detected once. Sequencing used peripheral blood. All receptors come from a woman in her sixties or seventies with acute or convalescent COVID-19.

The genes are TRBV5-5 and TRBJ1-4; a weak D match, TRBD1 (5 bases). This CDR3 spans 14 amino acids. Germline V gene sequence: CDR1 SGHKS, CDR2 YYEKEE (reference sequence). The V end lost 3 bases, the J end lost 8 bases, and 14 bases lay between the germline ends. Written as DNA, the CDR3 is TGTGCCAGCAGCTCAGGGAATGTGCAGGAAAAACTGTTTTTT. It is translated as CASSSGNVQEKLFF. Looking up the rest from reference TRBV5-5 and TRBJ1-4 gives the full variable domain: DAGVTQSPTHLIKTRGQQVTLRCSPISGHKSVSWYQQVLGQGPQFIFQYYEKEERGRGNFPDRFSARQFPNYSSELNVNALLLGDSALYLCASSSGNVQEKLFFGSGTQLSVL.

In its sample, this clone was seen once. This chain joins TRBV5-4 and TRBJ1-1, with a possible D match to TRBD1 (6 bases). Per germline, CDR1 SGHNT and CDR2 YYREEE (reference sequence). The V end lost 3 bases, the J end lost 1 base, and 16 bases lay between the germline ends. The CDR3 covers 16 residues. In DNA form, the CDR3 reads TGTGCCAGCAGCTCCGGTGGGGGGGGCCCGAACACTGAAGCTTTCTTT. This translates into CASSSGGGGPNTEAFF.

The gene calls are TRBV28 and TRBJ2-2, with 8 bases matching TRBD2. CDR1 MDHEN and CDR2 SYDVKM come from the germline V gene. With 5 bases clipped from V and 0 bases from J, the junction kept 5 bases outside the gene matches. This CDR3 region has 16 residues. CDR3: CASSKMGLANTGELFF. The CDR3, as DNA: TGTGCCAGCAGTAAAATGGGACTAGCGAACACCGGGGAGCTGTTTTTT.

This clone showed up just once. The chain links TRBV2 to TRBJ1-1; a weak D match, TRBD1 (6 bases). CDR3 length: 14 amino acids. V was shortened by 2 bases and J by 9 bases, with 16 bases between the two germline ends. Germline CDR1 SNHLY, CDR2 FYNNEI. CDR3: CASSENVYRAKAFF. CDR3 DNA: TGTGCCAGCAGTGAAAATGTTTACAGGGCAAAAGCTTTCTTT.

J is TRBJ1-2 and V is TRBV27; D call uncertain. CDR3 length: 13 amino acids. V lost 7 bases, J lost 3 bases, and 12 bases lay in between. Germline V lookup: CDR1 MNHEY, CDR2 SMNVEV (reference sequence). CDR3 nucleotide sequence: TGTGCCAGCAAAAGATCTACAGACTATGGCTACACCTTC. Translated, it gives CASKRSTDYGYTF.